Following are 13 T cell receptor beta chains from one sample sequenced in a study of lymphopenia after photon versus proton radiotherapy. TCRdb's table, derived via immunoSEQ multiplex PCR, lists solely in-frame clones and lacks some. The sample lists roughly 22,000 clones; roughly 85% were seen once. Material: peripheral blood, obtained from a patient treated with proton-based radiotherapy. These TCRs come from a woman in her 70s with pancreatic cancer.

This rearrangement joins TRBV6-1 to TRBJ1-1; D gene uncertain. V dropped 8 bases and J dropped 8 bases, with 15 bases sitting between them. The CDR3 length is 12 residues. Germline V gene sequence: CDR1 MNHNS, CDR2 SASEGT. CDR3 sequence: CASRTASTEAFF. DNA of the CDR3: TGTGCCAGCCGGACCGCTAGTACAGAAGCTTTCTTT.

V usage is TRBV7-9 and J usage is TRBJ1-2; no clear D gene. The CDR3 is made up of 15 amino acids. Germline V gives CDR1 SEHNR, CDR2 FQNEAQ (reference sequence). Trimming removed 1 base at V and 4 bases at J, with 13 bases between. CDR3 region: CASSLEAVAPYGYTF. In nucleotides, the CDR3 is TGTGCCAGCAGCTTAGAGGCAGTTGCGCCCTATGGCTACACCTTC. The full variable domain, completed using reference TRBV7-9 and TRBJ1-2, is DTGVSQNPRHKITKRGQNVTFRCDPISEHNRLYWYRQTLGQGPEFLTYFQNEAQLEKSRLLSDRFSAERPKGSFSTLEIQRTEQGDSAMYLCASSLEAVAPYGYTFGSGTRLTVV.

CDR3 sequence (DNA): TGTGCCAGCTCACCGTCGGAAAGCAATCAGCCCCAGCATTTT. This gives the protein CASSPSESNQPQHF. V gene TRBV18 combines with J gene TRBJ1-5; unclear D gene. Germline V CDR1 and CDR2: KGHSH, LQKENI. This CDR3 contains 14 residues. V lost 3 bases and J 1 base, leaving 7 bases between the germline ends.

The gene calls are TRBV6-5 and TRBJ1-5, with a tentative D call TRBD1 (6 bases). V shed 4 bases and J shed 6 bases, with 19 bases lying between them. Germline CDR1 and CDR2: MNHEY and SVGAGI. This CDR3 is built from 16 residues. The CDR3 sequence: CASSSSTGYVGQPQHF. The CDR3 DNA is TGTGCCAGCAGTTCAAGTACAGGGTATGTGGGTCAGCCCCAGCATTTT.

V gene TRBV7-8 combines with J gene TRBJ2-7; 9 nucleotides match TRBD1. The germline CDR1 and CDR2 sequences are SGHVS and FQNEAQ. V trimming: 5 bases; J trimming: 3 bases; junction bases outside the gene matches: 14. The length of the CDR3 is 17 residues. The CDR3: CASSGKPGQGYVYEQYF. The CDR3, as DNA: TGTGCCAGCAGCGGAAAACCGGGACAGGGTTATGTCTACGAGCAGTACTTC.

A few counts support this clone. The J gene is TRBJ1-5, the V gene TRBV28; a weak D match, TRBD1 (5 bases). Germline CDR1 and CDR2: MDHEN and SYDVKM. CDR3 size: 11 residues. Trimming stripped 6 bases from V and 7 bases from J, with 7 bases between. CDR3 in amino acids: CASRSGQPQHF. DNA for the CDR3: TGTGCCAGCAGGTCAGGGCAGCCCCAGCATTTT. Together with reference TRBV28 and TRBJ1-5, the CDR3 gives the full variable domain: DVKVTQSSRYLVKRTGEKVFLECVQDMDHENMFWYRQDPGLGLRLIYFSYDVKMKEKGDIPEGYSVSREKKERFSLILESASTNQTSMYLCASRSGQPQHFGDGTRLSIL.

The gene calls are TRBV5-6 and TRBJ2-1, with D tentatively TRBD2 (6 bases). The length of the CDR3 is 15 residues. The germline gives CDR1 SGHDT, CDR2 YYEEEE. V was cut by 0 bases and J by 4 bases, with 11 bases left in between. Written as DNA, the CDR3 is TGTGCCAGCAGCTTGGGGCTAGCGCCTTACAATGAGCAGTTCTTC. This codes for CASSLGLAPYNEQFF.

The chain has TRBV9 and TRBJ1-6; D gene ambiguous. Germline V gene lookup returns CDR1 SGDLS and CDR2 YYNGEE. The CDR3 has 13 amino acids. Trimming cost V 3 bases and J 7 bases, with 8 bases left between them. The CDR3 DNA reads TGTGCCAGCAGCGGTCAGGAGAATTCACCCCTCCACTTT. This translates into CASSGQENSPLHF.

Notes on this clone: The junction and the germline gene differ at one end; a read error may be behind it. This chain connects TRBV28 to TRBJ1-5; 7 positions match TRBD1. Germline V gene sequence: CDR1 MDHEN, CDR2 SYDVKM. The CDR3 covers 18 residues. Written as DNA, the CDR3 is TGTGCCAGCAGTCCCCCCCCGACAGGGATCAATAGCAGTCAGCCCCAGCATTTT. Translating it yields CASSPPPTGINSSQPQHF.

CDR3 amino acids: CASSLEWGTDTQYF. In DNA form, the CDR3 reads TGTGCCAGCAGCTTGGAGTGGGGGACGGATACGCAGTATTTT. V gene TRBV5-5 combines with J gene TRBJ2-3; TRBD1 or TRBD2 may be the D gene (5 bases each). The CDR3 spans 14 residues. V was cut by 0 bases and J by 6 bases, with 11 bases left in between. Germline V gene sequence: CDR1 SGHKS, CDR2 YYEKEE (reference sequence).

The chain recombines TRBV4-2 with TRBJ2-1; D gene unclear. The length of the CDR3 is 15 residues. V dropped 8 bases and J dropped 0 bases, with 14 bases sitting between them. The germline V gene has CDR1 LGHNA and CDR2 YNFKEQ. The CDR3 sequence: CASSQVGSSYNEQFF. DNA for the CDR3: TGTGCCAGCTCCCAGGTTGGTTCCTCCTACAATGAGCAGTTCTTC.

For this clone: Other nucleotide sequences in the sample specify the same CDR3. The rearrangement uses TRBV7-2 and TRBJ1-2; D unresolved. From germline, CDR1 is SGHTA and CDR2 FQGNSA. The CDR3 sequence is 13 residues long. Between the trimmed V and J ends, which lost 1 base and 8 bases, there was a span of 11 bases. The CDR3 nucleotides are TGTGCCAGCAGCTTAGGGGCGACGGGGGGCTACACCTTC. The encoded protein is CASSLGATGGYTF.

The CDR3 DNA is TGTGCCAGTAGTATAACAGGGTTAAGCACAGATACGCAGTATTTT. It is translated as CASSITGLSTDTQYF. The genes are TRBV19 and TRBJ2-3, with a possible D match to TRBD1 (6 bases). CDR1 and CDR2 from the germline V gene are LNHDA and SQIVND (reference sequence). The CDR3 contains 15 residues. V lost 2 bases and J lost 0, with 9 bases in between. Full variable domain (outside the CDR3, taken from reference TRBV19 and TRBJ2-3): DGGITQSPKYLFRKEGQNVTLSCEQNLNHDAMYWYRQDPGQGLRLIYYSQIVNDFQKGDIAEGYSVSREKKESFPLTVTSAQKNPTAFYLCASSITGLSTDTQYFGPGTRLTVL.